This record covers a single T cell receptor beta chain. Its antigen is unidentified. The CDR3 runs to 17 residues. Germline V gives CDR1 MDHEN, CDR2 SYDVKM. V was clipped by 4 bases and J by 0 bases; unmatched bases: 7. Sequencing was performed with immunoSEQ multiplex PCR; in TCRdb, only in-frame clones are kept and a portion is missing. The sample contains over 130,000 clones, more than 70% of which appear only once. The source of the sample is a study of T cell responses to AZD1222 COVID-19 vaccine. General observations from the study: Dominant at 160-218 and 743-854, vaccine-associated CD4 TCRs also spanned spike.

This specimen was peripheral blood, taken 28 days after the second AZD1222 dose. The source is an adult who received the AZD1222 COVID-19 vaccine. The chain combines TRBV28 with TRBJ1-4; 8 nucleotides agree with TRBD1. The CDR3 sequence: CASSSTGDSATNEKLFF. DNA for the CDR3: TGTGCCAGCAGTTCGACAGGGGACTCCGCAACTAATGAAAAACTGTTTTTT.